These 18 T cell receptor beta chains were all obtained from the same sample, sequenced in a study of T-cell reconstitution after alpha-beta-depleted transplantation in children. TCRbeta library construction was performed incorporating unique molecular identifiers. Via MiXCR, TCRdb re-called the PCR reads, giving one row per CDR3 protein. The sample holds about 580,000 distinct CDR3 sequences, 25% to 30% seen once. Sequenced here: PBMCs, sampled before TCRalphabeta/CD19-depleted stem cell transplant. These receptor sequences come from a boy in the first two years of life with Wiskott-Aldrich syndrome, due to receive a stem cell transplant.

This chain uses TRBV20-1 with TRBJ1-5; D possibly corresponds to TRBD1 (5 bases). The CDR3 spans 14 residues. Per the germline V gene, CDR1 is DFQATT and CDR2 is SNEGSKA (reference sequence). V was shortened by 2 bases and J by 0 bases, with 8 bases between the two germline ends. DNA for the CDR3: TGCAGTGCTAGATCGGACAATAGCAATCAGCCCCAGCATTTT. Its protein is CSARSDNSNQPQHF.

J is TRBJ1-2 and V is TRBV4-2; no clear D gene. V lost 0 bases and J 4 bases, leaving 9 bases between the germline ends. The germline V gene encodes CDR1 LGHNA and CDR2 YNFKEQ. CDR3 length: 14 residues. CDR3 DNA sequence: TGTGCCAGCAGCCAAGAAGGCCATAGCTATGGCTACACCTTC. As protein: CASSQEGHSYGYTF.

This clonotype turned up a few times. V and J are TRBV12-3 or TRBV12-4 and TRBJ2-6, with TRBD1 identical over 7 bases. This CDR3 has 17 amino acids. V trimming: 4 bases; J trimming: 0 bases; junction bases outside the gene matches: 6. The CDR3 is CASSSGQEISGANVLTF. CDR3 in DNA: TGTGCCAGCAGTTCCGGACAGGAAATCTCTGGGGCCAACGTCCTGACTTTC.

J is TRBJ2-7 and V is TRBV20-1; TRBD1 aligns across 8 bases. This CDR3 region has 14 residues. V lost 6 bases to trimming and J lost 2 bases; unmatched junction nucleotides: 9. Germline values: CDR1 DFQATT, CDR2 SNEGSKA (reference sequence). Here the CDR3 reads CSAKRQGPTYEQYF. The CDR3 nucleotides read TGCAGTGCCAAAAGACAGGGGCCGACCTACGAGCAGTACTTC.

This clonotype has more than one count but fewer than ten. The genes are TRBV4-3 and TRBJ2-5; 8 bases are shared with TRBD2. Germline V CDR1 and CDR2: LGHNA, YSLEER. Unmatched junction bases numbered 3, after V lost 1 base and J lost 5 bases. CDR3 size: 14 residues. The CDR3 here is CASSQAGGQETQYF. The DNA for the CDR3 is TGCGCCAGCAGCCAAGCGGGAGGGCAGGAGACCCAGTACTTC.

This clonotype appeared a few times. The V gene is TRBV19, the J gene TRBJ2-1; TRBD2 matches 8 bases. The germline CDR1 and CDR2 sequences are LNHDA and SQIVND (reference sequence). There are 16 residues in the CDR3. The V segment lost 3 bases and the J segment 5 bases; nucleotides outside the gene matches: 9. CDR3 DNA: TGTGCCAGTAGTATCGCCGGGAGGGTAATCCACAATGAGCAGTTCTTC. It codes for CASSIAGRVIHNEQFF. The variable domain in full, completed from reference TRBV19 and TRBJ2-1, reads DGGITQSPKYLFRKEGQNVTLSCEQNLNHDAMYWYRQDPGQGLRLIYYSQIVNDFQKGDIAEGYSVSREKKESFPLTVTSAQKNPTAFYLCASSIAGRVIHNEQFFGPGTRLTVL.

This rearrangement joins TRBV9 to TRBJ1-6; D gene unclear. Per the germline V gene, CDR1 is SGDLS and CDR2 is YYNGEE. The CDR3 runs 14 residues. Trimming took off 2 bases at V and 7 bases at J, with 10 bases between the two ends. The DNA for the CDR3 is TGTGCCAGCAGCGTCTCGACGGGAAATTCACCCCTCCACTTT. Translated, it gives CASSVSTGNSPLHF.

Many counts were recorded for this clonotype. The chain combines TRBV5-1 with TRBJ1-1; D ambiguous. Between the trimmed V and J ends, which lost 4 bases and 0 bases, there was a span of 7 bases. This CDR3 has 13 residues. CDR1 and CDR2 from the germline V gene are SGHRS and YFSETQ. For the CDR3, the DNA is TGCGCCAGCAGCGGGATGGTGAACACTGAAGCTTTCTTT. Residues: CASSGMVNTEAFF.

The chain couples TRBV3-1 to TRBJ2-5, with D unclear. With 1 base removed from V and 0 bases from J, the gap between germline ends came to 6 bases. This CDR3 spans 14 amino acids. Germline assignment: CDR1 LGHDT and CDR2 YNNKEL (reference sequence). CDR3 sequence: CASSQVRDQETQYF. The CDR3 DNA follows: TGTGCCAGCAGCCAAGTTCGCGACCAAGAGACCCAGTACTTC.

The chain couples TRBV10-3 to TRBJ2-3, with TRBD1 matching over 7 bases. The J segment lost 0 bases and the V segment lost 6 bases, leaving 6 bases of the junction unmatched. The germline V gene has CDR1 ENHRY and CDR2 SYGVKD. CDR3 length: 15 residues. CDR3 in DNA: TGTGCCATCAGGGGACAGTTCTCTAGCACAGATACGCAGTATTTT. It is translated as CAIRGQFSSTDTQYF.

This clonotype was seen a handful of times. The gene calls are TRBV28 and TRBJ2-3, with 10 bases fitting TRBD1. The CDR3 covers 16 residues. From germline, CDR1 is MDHEN and CDR2 SYDVKM. Trimming took 4 bases from V and 3 from J; bases not matched to a gene: 7. The CDR3 is CASSSGTGAWTDTQYF. CDR3 in DNA: TGTGCCAGCAGTTCAGGGACAGGGGCGTGGACAGATACGCAGTATTTT.

The chain joins TRBV4-2 to TRBJ2-3; a possible D gene is TRBD2 (7 bases). Germline CDR1 and CDR2: LGHNA and YNFKEQ. This CDR3 has 16 residues. V shed 2 bases and J shed 0 bases, with 12 bases lying between them. For the CDR3, the DNA is TGTGCCAGCAGCCAATTGGGGGGGCGCAGCACAGATACGCAGTATTTT. Encoded protein: CASSQLGGRSTDTQYF.

V is TRBV11-2 and J is TRBJ1-6; maybe TRBD1 (5 bases). The V gene's germline CDR1 is SGHAT and CDR2 FQNNGV. The V end was cut by 0 bases, the J end by 9 bases, with 12 bases between. The CDR3 length is 15 residues. This CDR3 reads CASSLDLGGISPLHF. The CDR3 DNA follows: TGTGCCAGCAGCTTAGATCTCGGGGGTATTTCACCCCTCCACTTT.

The chain has TRBV7-2 and TRBJ2-7; D is possibly TRBD1 (5 bases). The CDR3 is 14 residues long. V was shortened by 1 base and J by 4 bases, with 11 bases between the two germline ends. Germline lookup yields CDR1 SGHTA and CDR2 FQGNSA. The CDR3 region is CASSLDRPPYEQYF. CDR3 DNA: TGTGCCAGCAGCTTAGACAGGCCGCCTTACGAGCAGTACTTC.

There are a few counts of this clonotype. The rearrangement uses TRBV5-1 and TRBJ2-7, with 8 bases fitting TRBD2. The V segment lost 4 bases and the J segment 2 bases; nucleotides outside the gene matches: 5. This CDR3 has 14 residues. Germline V CDR1 and CDR2: SGHRS, YFSETQ. CDR3 bases: TGCGCCAGCAGCAGGAGCGGGAGTCCCTACGAGCAGTACTTC. Amino acids: CASSRSGSPYEQYF. Drawing the rest from reference TRBV5-1 and TRBJ2-7, the complete variable domain is KAGVTQTPRYLIKTRGQQVTLSCSPISGHRSVSWYQQTPGQGLQFLFEYFSETQRNKGNFPGRFSGRQFSNSRSEMNVSTLELGDSALYLCASSRSGSPYEQYFGPGTRLTVT.

CDR3: CSAAGSGADTQYF. For the CDR3, the DNA is TGCAGCGCAGCGGGATCGGGAGCGGATACGCAGTATTTT. The chain carries TRBV29-1 and TRBJ2-3; TRBD2 aligns across 7 bases. J lost 6 bases, V lost 7 bases, and 10 bases had no gene match. There are 13 residues in the CDR3. Looked up from germline, CDR1 is SQVTM and CDR2 is ANQGSEA.

In its sample, this clonotype was seen a few times. V gene TRBV28 combines with J gene TRBJ1-6; no clear D gene. Germline V CDR1 and CDR2: MDHEN, SYDVKM. V dropped 5 bases and J dropped 0 bases, with 11 bases sitting between them. The CDR3 runs 16 residues. CDR3 in amino acids: CASSPDLTSYNSPLHF. The CDR3 DNA is TGTGCCAGCAGTCCGGACCTTACCTCCTATAATTCACCCCTCCACTTT.

CDR3 in DNA: TGCAGCGTTGGGCCTAGCGGGATTGGTGAGCAGTTCTTC. Translating gives CSVGPSGIGEQFF. This chain links TRBV29-1 with TRBJ2-1, with 9 bases lining up with TRBD2. The germline V gene encodes CDR1 SQVTM and CDR2 ANQGSEA. The CDR3 is made up of 13 amino acids. The V segment lost 4 bases and the J segment 9 bases; nucleotides outside the gene matches: 7.